These 31 T cell receptor beta chains were sequenced from one sample in a study of shared clonotypes between healthy human individuals. Clones were sequenced by immunoSEQ multiplex PCR, and TCRdb holds only the in-frame ones, with some missing. The sample carries 1.5 million to 2.5 million clones, approximately 94% recorded once. CD8 cells classed as naive were CD45RO-negative and positively selected for CCR7, excluding terminally differentiated effector memory CD45RA+ cells. The specimen sequenced was naive CD8+ T cells sorted from blood. The receptors derive from a man between 18 and 29 years old in good health.

The chain employs TRBV9 and TRBJ2-4; D tentatively reads TRBD1 or TRBD2 (6 bases each). The germline V gene has CDR1 SGDLS and CDR2 YYNGEE. The length of the CDR3 is 15 residues. V was pared by 0 bases and J by 5 bases, with 12 bases between. This chain's CDR3 is CASSVGPGAQNIQYF. For the CDR3, the DNA is TGTGCCAGCAGCGTAGGGCCGGGGGCACAAAACATTCAGTACTTC.

CDR3 nucleotides: TGTGCCAGCAGTTTAAGACAGGGAGGTGAAGCTTTCTTT. This sequence encodes CASSLRQGGEAFF. The chain links TRBV28 to TRBJ1-1; TRBD1 matches 7 bases. V was pared by 2 bases and J by 7 bases, with 4 bases of the junction left unmatched. Germline V gene data show CDR1 as MDHEN and CDR2 as SYDVKM. This CDR3 has 13 amino acids. Filled out from reference TRBV28 and TRBJ1-1, the complete variable domain reads DVKVTQSSRYLVKRTGEKVFLECVQDMDHENMFWYRQDPGLGLRLIYFSYDVKMKEKGDIPEGYSVSREKKERFSLILESASTNQTSMYLCASSLRQGGEAFFGQGTRLTVV.

The chain combines TRBV14 with TRBJ2-7; maybe TRBD2 (6 bases). The CDR3 is 15 amino acids. The germline V and J ends were trimmed by 4 bases and 6 bases, with 19 bases remaining between them. Germline-derived CDR1 and CDR2 are SGHDN and FVKESK. The CDR3 nucleotides are TGTGCCAGCAGCCCCTGGGAGTCTTGGAGGGGCGAGCAGTACTTC. Amino acid sequence: CASSPWESWRGEQYF.

This clone was seen a handful of times. The identical CDR3 is also encoded by other nucleotide sequences in the sample. The rearrangement links TRBV10-1 to TRBJ1-1; the D gene is possibly TRBD1 (5 bases). This CDR3 has 15 amino acids. Trimming stripped 0 bases from V and 1 base from J, with 9 bases between. Germline assignment: CDR1 WNHNN and CDR2 SYGVQD (reference sequence). CDR3 in amino acids: CASSESGQGNTEAFF. CDR3 DNA: TGCGCCAGCAGTGAGTCGGGGCAGGGGAACACTGAAGCTTTCTTT.

The chain is built from TRBV7-9 and TRBJ2-7; 8 bases align to TRBD2. The ends lost 5 bases at V and 5 bases at J; junction bases unmatched: 17. Germline CDR1 and CDR2: SEHNR and FQNEAQ (reference sequence). The CDR3 covers 17 residues. CDR3 DNA sequence: TGTGCCAGCAGCCCCCCCGGTGTTAGCGGGATGTCTCACGAGCAGTACTTC. Translating gives CASSPPGVSGMSHEQYF.

With regard to this clone: Other DNA sequences in the sample encode the same CDR3. The V call is TRBV11-2, the J call TRBJ2-1; 7 bases align to TRBD2. V lost 0 bases to trimming and J lost 2 bases; unmatched junction nucleotides: 1. From germline, CDR1 is SGHAT and CDR2 FQNNGV. The CDR3 extends over 15 amino acids. In nucleotides, the CDR3 is TGTGCCAGCAGCTTAGAGGGAGGGGCCTACAATGAGCAGTTCTTC. Translated: CASSLEGGAYNEQFF.

As regards this clone: The same CDR3 also results from other DNA sequences found in this sample. This rearrangement joins TRBV27 to TRBJ1-2; tentatively, D is TRBD1 (6 bases). This CDR3 region has 13 residues. V lost 2 bases and J 3 bases, leaving 7 bases between the germline ends. CDR1 is MNHEY and CDR2 is SMNVEV in the germline V gene (reference sequence). The CDR3 reads CASSLAGDYGYTF. The DNA for the CDR3 is TGTGCCAGCAGTTTAGCAGGGGACTATGGCTACACCTTC.

To note about this clone: Other DNA sequences within the sample encode an identical CDR3. V gene TRBV5-6 combines with J gene TRBJ2-7; no definite D call. The V gene's germline CDR1 is SGHDT and CDR2 YYEEEE. This CDR3 has 13 amino acids. Trimming left V 1 base short and J 0 bases short, with 5 bases between. For the CDR3, the DNA is TGTGCCAGCAGCTTGAGTAGCTCCTACGAGCAGTACTTC. Translating gives CASSLSSSYEQYF. The complete variable domain, with remaining parts taken from reference TRBV5-6 and TRBJ2-7, reads DAGVTQSPTHLIKTRGQQVTLRCSPKSGHDTVSWYQQALGQGPQFIFQYYEEEERQRGNFPDRFSGHQFPNYSSELNVNALLLGDSALYLCASSLSSSYEQYFGPGTRLTVT.

The chain recombines TRBV15 with TRBJ1-2, with 9 positions matching TRBD1. V was clipped by 4 bases and J by 2 bases; unmatched bases: 11. CDR3 size: 17 residues. Germline V gives CDR1 LNHNV, CDR2 YYDKDF (reference sequence). The CDR3 here is CATSTGRQGEMNYGYTF. In nucleotides, the CDR3 is TGTGCCACCAGCACGGGACGACAGGGGGAGATGAACTATGGCTACACCTTC.

Details on this clone: The same CDR3 arises from other DNA sequences in this sample as well. The chain employs TRBV7-9 and TRBJ2-1; D gene unclear. The germline gives CDR1 SEHNR, CDR2 FQNEAQ (reference sequence). This CDR3 has 12 amino acids. Trimming stripped 3 bases from V and 5 bases from J, with 5 bases between. The CDR3 region is CASSFGNNEQFF. As DNA, the CDR3 is TGTGCCAGCAGCTTTGGTAACAATGAGCAGTTCTTC.

This chain uses TRBV10-1 with TRBJ2-7; 7 bases align to TRBD2. V gave up 0 bases and J gave up 6 bases; unmatched junction bases: 8. The length of the CDR3 is 15 residues. Germline CDR1 is WNHNN and CDR2 is SYGVQD (reference sequence). In nucleotides, the CDR3 is TGCGCCAGCAGTGAGTCGCCGGGCGGGAGAGGCGAGCAGTACTTC. This encodes CASSESPGGRGEQYF.

The chain carries TRBV27 and TRBJ2-3; 12 nucleotides agree with TRBD1. Trimming cost V 6 bases and J 6 bases; bases outside gene matches: 10. Per the germline V gene, CDR1 is MNHEY and CDR2 is SMNVEV (reference sequence). The CDR3 is made up of 16 amino acids. This CDR3 is CASRLAGTGGMDTQYF. The CDR3 nucleotides are TGTGCCAGCAGATTAGCCGGGACAGGGGGCATGGATACGCAGTATTTT.

The rearrangement joins TRBV27 to TRBJ1-2; 7 bases agree with TRBD1. The CDR3 totals 15 residues. Germline V gives CDR1 MNHEY, CDR2 SMNVEV (reference sequence). The V and J ends lost 5 bases and 2 bases, in that order; junction bases with no gene match: 8. CDR3 residues: CASSPRDSLNYGYTF. CDR3 nucleotide sequence: TGTGCCAGCAGTCCGCGGGACAGCCTGAACTATGGCTACACCTTC.

The chain employs TRBV2 and TRBJ1-2, with TRBD1 identical over 7 bases. V was pared by 5 bases and J by 2 bases, with 11 bases of the junction left unmatched. The CDR3 contains 16 residues. Per germline, CDR1 SNHLY and CDR2 FYNNEI. CDR3 loop: CASSIQKTGRNYGYTF. The CDR3 nucleotides read TGTGCCAGCAGTATACAGAAGACAGGGCGGAACTATGGCTACACCTTC.

The chain links TRBV28 to TRBJ2-5; perhaps TRBD1 as D (6 bases). The CDR3 sequence is 15 residues long. Germline lookup yields CDR1 MDHEN and CDR2 SYDVKM. V gave up 6 bases and J gave up 1 base, with 15 bases separating them. CDR3 DNA sequence: TGTGCCAGCAGGACCGACAGGACACGCCAAGAGACCCAGTACTTC. Amino acid sequence: CASRTDRTRQETQYF.

V gene TRBV7-6 combines with J gene TRBJ2-4; possible D gene TRBD1, 6 bases. Germline CDR1 is SGHVS and CDR2 is FNYEAQ. V lost 1 base and J 6 bases, leaving 22 bases between the germline ends. This CDR3 has 18 residues. The CDR3 nucleotides are TGTGCCAGCAGCTTAGGGAGCAGGGGCGGCTCGGGGAGAAACATTCAGTACTTC. Its protein is CASSLGSRGGSGRNIQYF.

The chain joins TRBV28 to TRBJ2-2, with D possibly being TRBD1 (6 bases). The germline V gene encodes CDR1 MDHEN and CDR2 SYDVKM. V lost 3 bases and J lost 5, with 13 bases in between. The CDR3 runs 15 residues. CDR3 nucleotide sequence: TGTGCCAGCAGTTTTGAGGGGGAGTGGACCGGGGAGCTGTTTTTT. Translation gives CASSFEGEWTGELFF.

J is TRBJ2-7 and V is TRBV5-1; D gene unclear. CDR1 is SGHRS, CDR2 YFSETQ, per germline. The CDR3 runs to 11 residues. Trimming took 6 bases from V and 4 from J, leaving 8 bases between them. The CDR3 reads CASMYSYEQYF. Written as DNA, the CDR3 is TGCGCCAGCATGTACAGTTACGAGCAGTACTTC.

The J gene is TRBJ2-5, the V gene TRBV4-1; 8 bases are shared with TRBD1. The CDR3 sequence is 14 residues long. J was trimmed by 5 bases and V by 3 bases; bases with no gene match: 5. Per the germline V gene, CDR1 is MGHRA and CDR2 is YSYEKL. The CDR3 is CASSQTRDRETQYF. CDR3 nucleotides: TGCGCCAGCAGCCAGACGCGGGACAGGGAGACCCAGTACTTC.

The rearrangement links TRBV2 to TRBJ1-5, with unresolved D. From germline, CDR1 is SNHLY and CDR2 FYNNEI. Trimming shortened V by 3 bases and J by 0 bases, and 6 bases separated the two germline ends. The CDR3 extends over 14 amino acids. CDR3 bases: TGTGCCAGCAGTGATACGGATAGCAATCAGCCCCAGCATTTT. Protein: CASSDTDSNQPQHF.

This clone showed up just once. The chain uses TRBV9 and TRBJ2-3, with 7 bases matching TRBD2. J gave up 6 bases and V 3 bases, and 4 bases lay outside the gene matches. The CDR3 sequence is 13 residues long. CDR1 is SGDLS and CDR2 is YYNGEE in the germline V gene. DNA for the CDR3: TGTGCCAGCAGCGGACTAGCACCGGATACGCAGTATTTT. It yields the protein CASSGLAPDTQYF.

The chain uses TRBV5-1 and TRBJ2-2; D ambiguous. The V gene lost 4 bases and the J gene lost 8 bases, with 12 bases spanning the gap. CDR1 and CDR2 from the germline V gene are SGHRS and YFSETQ. The CDR3 totals 13 residues. The CDR3 protein is CASSLDKSGELFF. The CDR3 DNA follows: TGCGCCAGCAGCCTCGACAAGTCGGGGGAGCTGTTTTTT.

This chain links TRBV7-2 with TRBJ2-3, with D unclear. The length of the CDR3 is 15 residues. CDR1 SGHTA and CDR2 FQGNSA come from the germline V gene. V was shortened by 1 base and J by 0 bases, with 8 bases between the two germline ends. Here the CDR3 reads CASSLGWGSTDTQYF. CDR3 bases: TGTGCCAGCAGCTTAGGTTGGGGAAGCACAGATACGCAGTATTTT.

For this clone: Other nucleotide sequences from this sample produce the same CDR3. This chain connects TRBV4-3 to TRBJ2-7; D is unresolved. The V gene lost 0 bases and the J gene lost 3 bases, with 6 bases spanning the gap. This CDR3 spans 13 amino acids. Germline V gene lookup returns CDR1 LGHNA and CDR2 YSLEER. CDR3: CASSQDSGYEQYF. The CDR3 bases are TGCGCCAGCAGCCAAGATTCGGGCTACGAGCAGTACTTC.

The chain joins TRBV30 to TRBJ2-2; TRBD1 is a possible D gene (6 bases). Trimming removed 0 bases from V and 3 bases from J, with 8 bases in between. Germline V gene data show CDR1 as GTSNPN and CDR2 as SVGIG (reference sequence). The CDR3 extends over 14 amino acids. CDR3 coding DNA: TGTGCCTGGAGTGTTGAGGGGGACACCGGGGAGCTGTTTTTT. Translated: CAWSVEGDTGELFF.

The chain couples TRBV19 to TRBJ2-7; D is unresolved. The germline V and J ends were trimmed by 3 bases and 2 bases, with 14 bases remaining between them. The CDR3 has 15 residues. Germline CDR1 reads LNHDA; CDR2 reads SQIVND (reference sequence). CDR3 in DNA: TGTGCCAGTAGTATGGTCGGACCGCAAACCTACGAGCAGTACTTC. Translation: CASSMVGPQTYEQYF. Combining the CDR3 with reference TRBV19 and TRBJ2-7 gives the whole variable domain DGGITQSPKYLFRKEGQNVTLSCEQNLNHDAMYWYRQDPGQGLRLIYYSQIVNDFQKGDIAEGYSVSREKKESFPLTVTSAQKNPTAFYLCASSMVGPQTYEQYFGPGTRLTVT.

The rearrangement links TRBV5-1 to TRBJ1-4; D unresolved. Trimming stripped 4 bases from V and 8 bases from J, with 9 bases between. Germline V CDR1 and CDR2: SGHRS, YFSETQ. The CDR3 is made up of 12 amino acids. The CDR3 region is CASSPEGEKLFF. The CDR3 region has the DNA TGCGCCAGCAGCCCGGAGGGAGAAAAACTGTTTTTT.

The V gene is TRBV7-9, the J gene TRBJ1-1; 10 bases match TRBD1. Germline CDR1 reads SEHNR; CDR2 reads FQNEAQ (reference sequence). The CDR3 is made up of 18 amino acids. Trimming took 4 bases from V and 4 from J; bases not matched to a gene: 15. CDR3 sequence reads: CASSSQTGQGDGSTEAFF. Here the CDR3 DNA reads TGTGCCAGCAGCTCCCAGACCGGACAGGGGGATGGAAGCACTGAAGCTTTCTTT.

The chain combines TRBV27 with TRBJ2-7; D not resolved. There are 14 residues in the CDR3. The V end was cut by 8 bases, the J end by 0 bases, with 14 bases between. Germline V gene lookup returns CDR1 MNHEY and CDR2 SMNVEV (reference sequence). The CDR3 sequence is CASRLQSSSYEQYF. The CDR3 DNA reads TGTGCCAGCCGCCTACAGTCGAGCTCCTACGAGCAGTACTTC.

DNA of the CDR3: TGTGCCAGCAGCCCGACCGACAGCCGTTACAATGAGCAGTTCTTC. It codes for CASSPTDSRYNEQFF. The rearrangement uses TRBV28 and TRBJ2-1; TRBD1 might be the D (5 bases). V lost 6 bases to trimming and J lost 4 bases, with 16 bases between them. Germline CDR1 and CDR2: MDHEN and SYDVKM. This CDR3 spans 15 amino acids. Full variable domain (outside the CDR3, taken from reference TRBV28 and TRBJ2-1): DVKVTQSSRYLVKRTGEKVFLECVQDMDHENMFWYRQDPGLGLRLIYFSYDVKMKEKGDIPEGYSVSREKKERFSLILESASTNQTSMYLCASSPTDSRYNEQFFGPGTRLTVL.

This clone came up once. This chain connects TRBV27 to TRBJ2-7; a possible D gene is TRBD1 (5 bases). The CDR3 contains 13 residues. Trimming took off 4 bases at V and 3 bases at J, with 10 bases between the two ends. Germline CDR1 is MNHEY and CDR2 is SMNVEV (reference sequence). DNA for the CDR3: TGTGCCAGCAGTTCCAGGGTTTTCTACGAGCAGTACTTC. As protein: CASSSRVFYEQYF.